The sequence of this TCR beta chain was determined in a study of cytotoxic CD8 clonotypes in ibrutinib-treated CLL. CDR3 length: 19 amino acids. Germline CDR1 and CDR2: SGHRS and YFSETQ. Trimming stripped 4 bases from V and 2 bases from J, with 27 bases between. TCRdb's table, derived via immunoSEQ multiplex PCR, lists solely in-frame clones and lacks some. Of about 130,000 clones listed, approximately 83% are singletons. The J gene is TRBJ1-1, the V gene TRBV5-1; D is undetermined. The sequence was collected from a human donor with chronic lymphocytic leukemia. Material: PBMCs, obtained after 24 months of ibrutinib treatment. CDR3 coding DNA: TGCGCCAGCAGCACTAATTTCCCGGCCTCTTCACCTGTAAACACTGAAGCTTTCTTT. Its protein is CASSTNFPASSPVNTEAFF.